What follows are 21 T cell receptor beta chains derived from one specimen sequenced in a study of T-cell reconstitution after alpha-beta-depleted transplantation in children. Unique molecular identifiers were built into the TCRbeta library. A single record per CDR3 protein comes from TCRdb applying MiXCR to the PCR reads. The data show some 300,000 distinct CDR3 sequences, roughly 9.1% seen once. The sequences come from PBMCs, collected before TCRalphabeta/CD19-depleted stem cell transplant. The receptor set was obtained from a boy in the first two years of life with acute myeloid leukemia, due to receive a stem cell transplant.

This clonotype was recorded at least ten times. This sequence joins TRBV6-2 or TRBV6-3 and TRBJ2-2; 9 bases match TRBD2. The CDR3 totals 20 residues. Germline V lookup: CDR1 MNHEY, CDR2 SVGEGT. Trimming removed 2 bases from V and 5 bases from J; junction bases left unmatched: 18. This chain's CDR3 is CASSYERGAVDNKATGELFF. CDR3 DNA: TGTGCCAGCAGTTACGAGCGGGGGGCCGTGGATAACAAGGCGACCGGGGAGCTGTTTTTT.

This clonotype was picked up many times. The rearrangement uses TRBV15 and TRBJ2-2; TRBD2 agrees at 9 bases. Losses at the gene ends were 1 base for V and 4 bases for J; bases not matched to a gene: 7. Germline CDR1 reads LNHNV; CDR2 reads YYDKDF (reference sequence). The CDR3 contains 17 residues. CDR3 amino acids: CATSRGVGTSTTGELFF. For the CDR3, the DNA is TGTGCCACCAGCAGAGGGGTGGGGACTAGCACCACCGGGGAGCTGTTTTTT.

CDR3 protein: CASSPTAWDRRGEQYF. CDR3 DNA: TGTGCCAGCAGTCCAACTGCCTGGGACAGGAGGGGCGAGCAGTACTTC. This chain connects TRBV12-3 or TRBV12-4 to TRBJ2-7; TRBD1 matches at 8 bases. The CDR3 runs to 16 residues. V gave up 5 bases and J gave up 6 bases; unmatched junction bases: 15.

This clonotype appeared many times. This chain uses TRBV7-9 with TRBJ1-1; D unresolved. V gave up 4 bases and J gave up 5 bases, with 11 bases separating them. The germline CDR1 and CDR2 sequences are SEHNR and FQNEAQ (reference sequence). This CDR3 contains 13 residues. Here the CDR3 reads CASSYFSGTEAFF. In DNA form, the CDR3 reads TGTGCCAGCAGCTATTTTAGCGGGACTGAAGCTTTCTTT.

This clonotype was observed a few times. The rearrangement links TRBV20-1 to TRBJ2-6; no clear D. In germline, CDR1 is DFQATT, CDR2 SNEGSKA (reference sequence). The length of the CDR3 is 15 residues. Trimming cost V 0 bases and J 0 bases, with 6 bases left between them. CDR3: CSAREISSGANVLTF. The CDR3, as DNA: TGCAGTGCTAGAGAGATTAGCTCTGGGGCCAACGTCCTGACTTTC.

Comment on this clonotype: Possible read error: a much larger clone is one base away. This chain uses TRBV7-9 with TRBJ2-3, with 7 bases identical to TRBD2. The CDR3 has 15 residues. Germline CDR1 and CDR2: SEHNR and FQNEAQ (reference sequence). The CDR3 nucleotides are TGTGCCAGCAGATTAGCGATGACTAGCAGGGATACGCAGTATTTT. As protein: CASRLAMTSRDTQYF.

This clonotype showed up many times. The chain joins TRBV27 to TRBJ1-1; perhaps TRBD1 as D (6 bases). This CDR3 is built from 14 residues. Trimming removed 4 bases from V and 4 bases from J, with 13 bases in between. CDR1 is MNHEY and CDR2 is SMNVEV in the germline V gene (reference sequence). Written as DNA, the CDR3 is TGTGCCAGCAGTTGGCGGGGGGCGGGCACTGAAGCTTTCTTT. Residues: CASSWRGAGTEAFF.

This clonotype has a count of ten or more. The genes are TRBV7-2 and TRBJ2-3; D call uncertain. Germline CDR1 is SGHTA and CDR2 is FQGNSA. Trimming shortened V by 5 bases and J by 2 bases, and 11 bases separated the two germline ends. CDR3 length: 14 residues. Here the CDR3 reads CASSKKQFTDTQYF. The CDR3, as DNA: TGTGCCAGCAGCAAAAAACAGTTCACAGATACGCAGTATTTT.

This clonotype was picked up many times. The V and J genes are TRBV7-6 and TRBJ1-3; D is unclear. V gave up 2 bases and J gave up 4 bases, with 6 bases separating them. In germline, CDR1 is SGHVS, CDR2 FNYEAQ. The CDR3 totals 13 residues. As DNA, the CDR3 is TGTGCCAGCAGCTTAATGGGGGGAAACACCATATATTTT. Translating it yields CASSLMGGNTIYF.

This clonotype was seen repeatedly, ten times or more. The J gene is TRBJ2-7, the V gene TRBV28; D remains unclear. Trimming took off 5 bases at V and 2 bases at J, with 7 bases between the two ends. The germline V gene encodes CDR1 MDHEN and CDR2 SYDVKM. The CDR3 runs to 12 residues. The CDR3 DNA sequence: TGTGCCAGCAGTCTGATACCCTACGAGCAGTACTTC. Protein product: CASSLIPYEQYF.

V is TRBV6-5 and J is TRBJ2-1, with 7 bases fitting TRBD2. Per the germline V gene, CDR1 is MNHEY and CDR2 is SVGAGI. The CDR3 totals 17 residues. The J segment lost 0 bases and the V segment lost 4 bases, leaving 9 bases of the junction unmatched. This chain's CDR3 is CASSSSSGLSSYNEQFF. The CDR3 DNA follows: TGTGCCAGCAGTTCTTCTAGCGGCCTGAGCTCCTACAATGAGCAGTTCTTC.

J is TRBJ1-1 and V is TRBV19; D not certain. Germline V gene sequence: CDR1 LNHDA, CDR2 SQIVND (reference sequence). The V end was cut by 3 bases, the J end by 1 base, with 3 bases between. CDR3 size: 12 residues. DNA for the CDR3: TGTGCCAGTAGTATCTCGAACACTGAAGCTTTCTTT. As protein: CASSISNTEAFF.

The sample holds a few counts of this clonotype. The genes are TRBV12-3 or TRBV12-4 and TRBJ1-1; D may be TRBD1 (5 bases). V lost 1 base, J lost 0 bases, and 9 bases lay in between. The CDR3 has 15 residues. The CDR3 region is CASSLEGFLNTEAFF. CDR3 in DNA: TGTGCCAGCAGTTTAGAGGGGTTTTTGAACACTGAAGCTTTCTTT.

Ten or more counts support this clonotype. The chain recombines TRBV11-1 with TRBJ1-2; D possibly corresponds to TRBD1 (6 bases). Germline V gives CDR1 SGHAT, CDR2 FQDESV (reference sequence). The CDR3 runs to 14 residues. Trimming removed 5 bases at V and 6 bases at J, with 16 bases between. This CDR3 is CASSNLLGTNGYTF. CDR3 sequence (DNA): TGTGCCAGCAGCAACCTACTCGGGACAAATGGCTACACCTTC.

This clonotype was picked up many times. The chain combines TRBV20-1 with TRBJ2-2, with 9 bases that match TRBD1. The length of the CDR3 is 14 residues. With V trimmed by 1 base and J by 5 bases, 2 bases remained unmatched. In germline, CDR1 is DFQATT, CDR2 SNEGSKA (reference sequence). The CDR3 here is CSARGQGGTGELFF. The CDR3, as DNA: TGCAGTGCTAGAGGACAGGGGGGAACCGGGGAGCTGTTTTTT.

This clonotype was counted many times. The chain's CDR3 is CASSFSQNTEAFF. The CDR3 coding sequence is TGCGCCAGCAGCTTTTCACAGAACACTGAAGCTTTCTTT. V and J are TRBV5-1 and TRBJ1-1; no reliable D call. CDR1 and CDR2 (germline): SGHRS, YFSETQ. The CDR3 consists of 13 residues. V lost 2 bases and J lost 1, with 6 bases in between.

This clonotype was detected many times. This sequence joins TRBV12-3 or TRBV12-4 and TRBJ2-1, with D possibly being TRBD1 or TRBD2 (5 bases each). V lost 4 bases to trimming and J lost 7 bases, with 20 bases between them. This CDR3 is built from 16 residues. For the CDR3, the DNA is TGTGCCAGCAGTTCACAAGATCCGGGACCGTCGAATGAGCAGTTCTTC. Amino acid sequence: CASSSQDPGPSNEQFF.

DNA for the CDR3: TGTGCCAGCTCACCAACGAGGGGGGCAGAGAACATTCAGTACTTC. Its protein is CASSPTRGAENIQYF. The V call is TRBV18, the J call TRBJ2-4; perhaps D is TRBD1 or TRBD2 (6 bases each). The CDR3 loop spans 15 amino acids. The germline V gene encodes CDR1 KGHSH and CDR2 LQKENI. Trimming shortened V by 2 bases and J by 7 bases, and 15 bases separated the two germline ends.

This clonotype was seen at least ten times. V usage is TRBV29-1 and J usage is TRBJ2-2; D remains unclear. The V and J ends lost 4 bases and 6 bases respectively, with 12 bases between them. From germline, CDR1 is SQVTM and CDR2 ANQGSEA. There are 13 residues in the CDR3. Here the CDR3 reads CSVVGIRAGELFF. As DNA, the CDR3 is TGCAGCGTTGTGGGCATCCGGGCCGGGGAGCTGTTTTTT.

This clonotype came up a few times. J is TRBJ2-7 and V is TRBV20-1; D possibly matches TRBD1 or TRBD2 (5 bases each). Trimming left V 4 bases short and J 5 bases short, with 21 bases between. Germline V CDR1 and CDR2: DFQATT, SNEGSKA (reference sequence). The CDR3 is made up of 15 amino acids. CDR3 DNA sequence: TGCAGTGCTACCCTCGAGGGGCAGGACCGACACGAGCAGTACTTC. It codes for CSATLEGQDRHEQYF.

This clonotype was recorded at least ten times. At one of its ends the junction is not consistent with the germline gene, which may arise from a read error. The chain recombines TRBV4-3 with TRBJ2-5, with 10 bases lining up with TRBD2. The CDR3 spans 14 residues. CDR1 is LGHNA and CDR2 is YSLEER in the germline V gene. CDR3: CASNQAGGRETQYF. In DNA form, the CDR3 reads TGCGCCAGCAACCAAGCGGGAGGGAGAGAGACCCAGTACTTC.